The present T cell receptor beta chain was sequenced within a study of blood T cells in healthy people across ages. Broader study findings: Lack of knowledge of donor CMV status possibly confounded expanded clonotype changes. Naive and antigen-experienced cells could not be conclusively compared, given unsorted PBMCs.

PBMCs were isolated at a quantity of at least 6 million per sample. A second PCR, run for about 6 to 11 cycles, used a sample-barcoded 5' primer plus a J-beta primer mix. Researchers report that a template-switch adaptor with 12 random nucleotides tagged each cDNA molecule. TCRdb used MiXCR to reprocess the 5' RACE reads, holding one entry per CDR3 protein. The sample includes hundreds of thousands of distinct CDR3 sequences, approximately 49% of them seen just once. Comment on this clonotype: Antigen specificity is unknown. A read error may produce the germline difference seen at one junction end.

Germline lookup yields CDR1 KGHSH and CDR2 LQKENI. The CDR3 runs 12 residues. The receptor was derived from a woman aged 55-69 years in good health. The sample taken for sequencing was blood. The chain is built from TRBV18 and TRBJ2-3, with D hard to call. The CDR3 region is CANSLSTDTQYF. CDR3 bases: TGTGCCAACTCACTCAGCACAGATACGCAGTATTTT.